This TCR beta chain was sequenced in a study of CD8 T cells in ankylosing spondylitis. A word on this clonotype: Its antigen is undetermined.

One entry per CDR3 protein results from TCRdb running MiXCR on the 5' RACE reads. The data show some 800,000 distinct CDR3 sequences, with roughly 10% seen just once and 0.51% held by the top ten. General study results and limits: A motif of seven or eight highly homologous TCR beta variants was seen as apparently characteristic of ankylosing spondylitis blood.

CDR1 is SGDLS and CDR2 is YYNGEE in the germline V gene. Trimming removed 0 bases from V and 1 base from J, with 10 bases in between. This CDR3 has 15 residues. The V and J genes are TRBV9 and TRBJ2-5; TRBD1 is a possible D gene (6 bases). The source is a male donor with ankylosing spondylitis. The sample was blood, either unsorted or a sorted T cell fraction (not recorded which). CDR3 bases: TGTGCCAGCAGCGTAGGACAGGCGCCCCAAGAGACCCAGTACTTC. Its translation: CASSVGQAPQETQYF.